Listed below are T cell receptor beta chains from one sample, sequenced in a study of blood T cells in healthy people across ages. TCRdb called the 5' RACE reads again in MiXCR, with one record for every CDR3 protein. The data contain 1.5 million to 2 million distinct CDR3 sequences, roughly 49% of them singletons. Sequencing was done on a sample of blood. The source is a woman between 40 and 55 years old in good health. Both conserved end residues are part of each CDR3. Fields, in order: V gene, J gene, D gene, CDR3 length, clone size, CDR3 DNA, CDR3 protein. D genes are given only for firm matches. Not all rows give a size; the values are once, few, many and, for expanded clones, a class.

v_call: TRBV9
j_call: TRBJ2-1
d_call: -
cdr3_length: 15
clone_size: -
cdr3_nt: TGTGCCAGCAGCGTAGGAGGGGGGGATCAAGAGACCCAGTTCTTC
cdr3_aa: CASSVGGGDQETQFF

v_call: TRBV2
j_call: TRBJ2-6
d_call: -
cdr3_length: 17
clone_size: few
cdr3_nt: TGTGCCAGCAACAGGTCCCCCGGGGGTACGGGGGCCAACGTCCTGACTTTC
cdr3_aa: CASNRSPGGTGANVLTF

v_call: TRBV10-2
j_call: TRBJ2-5
d_call: -
cdr3_length: 12
clone_size: -
cdr3_nt: TGCGCCAGCGGTGCGTGGGAGGAGACCCAGTACTTC
cdr3_aa: CASGAWEETQYF

v_call: TRBV6-2/TRBV6-3
j_call: TRBJ2-1
d_call: -
cdr3_length: 14
clone_size: few
cdr3_nt: TGTGCCAGCAGTTACCAACAGGGAGACAATGAGCAGTTCTTC
cdr3_aa: CASSYQQGDNEQFF

v_call: TRBV21-1
j_call: TRBJ2-6
d_call: -
cdr3_length: 16
clone_size: few
cdr3_nt: TGTGCCAGCAGCCCCGGGGGTGTCTCTGGGGCCAACGTCCTGACTTTC
cdr3_aa: CASSPGGVSGANVLTF

v_call: TRBV2
j_call: TRBJ2-4
d_call: -
cdr3_length: 14
clone_size: -
cdr3_nt: TGTGCCAGCAGTGATAGGGGTTCGGTAAACATTCAGTACTTC
cdr3_aa: CASSDRGSVNIQYF

v_call: TRBV29-1
j_call: TRBJ2-3
d_call: TRBD1
cdr3_length: 16
clone_size: few
cdr3_nt: TGCAGCGTTGAGGGCCCGGGACAGGGGGAATCAGATACGCAGTATTTT
cdr3_aa: CSVEGPGQGESDTQYF

v_call: TRBV24-1
j_call: TRBJ2-4
d_call: TRBD1
cdr3_length: 15
clone_size: few
cdr3_nt: TGTGCCACCGAGTCTTCGACAGGGGCTAAAAACATTCAGTACTTC
cdr3_aa: CATESSTGAKNIQYF

v_call: TRBV29-1
j_call: TRBJ1-6
d_call: TRBD1
cdr3_length: 14
clone_size: few
cdr3_nt: TGCAGCGAACGACAGGGAAGCGTGAATTCACCCCTCCACTTT
cdr3_aa: CSERQGSVNSPLHF

v_call: TRBV6-2/TRBV6-3
j_call: TRBJ2-7
d_call: -
cdr3_length: 14
clone_size: -
cdr3_nt: TGTGCCAGCTCCCGGGGTGTAGGCTCCTACGAGCAGTACTTC
cdr3_aa: CASSRGVGSYEQYF

v_call: TRBV4-3
j_call: TRBJ2-1
d_call: TRBD2
cdr3_length: 15
clone_size: few
cdr3_nt: TGCGCCAGCAGCCGTAGCGGGGACTCCTACAATGAGCAGTTCTTC
cdr3_aa: CASSRSGDSYNEQFF

v_call: TRBV6-5
j_call: TRBJ2-5
d_call: -
cdr3_length: 14
clone_size: -
cdr3_nt: TGTGCCAGCAGTTACGACGCTACTCAAGAGACCCAGTACTTC
cdr3_aa: CASSYDATQETQYF

v_call: TRBV12-3/TRBV12-4
j_call: TRBJ2-3
d_call: -
cdr3_length: 15
clone_size: -
cdr3_nt: TGTGCCTGCAGTCAGAGACAGGGAGGGACAGATACGCAGTATTTT
cdr3_aa: CACSQRQGGTDTQYF

v_call: TRBV6-5
j_call: TRBJ1-6
d_call: -
cdr3_length: 14
clone_size: -
cdr3_nt: TGTGCCAGCGGGCCGAACTTAGGGAATTCACCCCTCCACTTT
cdr3_aa: CASGPNLGNSPLHF

v_call: TRBV29-1
j_call: TRBJ2-7
d_call: TRBD1
cdr3_length: 16
clone_size: once
cdr3_nt: TGCAGCGTTGAGGGGGCGACAGGGACCGTGGGCTACGAGCAGTACTTC
cdr3_aa: CSVEGATGTVGYEQYF

v_call: TRBV9
j_call: TRBJ1-4
d_call: -
cdr3_length: 14
clone_size: -
cdr3_nt: TGTGCCAGCAGCGTAGGGACAACGGCCGAAAAACTGTTTTTT
cdr3_aa: CASSVGTTAEKLFF

v_call: TRBV11-1
j_call: TRBJ2-3
d_call: TRBD2
cdr3_length: 18
clone_size: -
cdr3_nt: TGTGCCAGCAGCTTAGGAGCGCTAGCGGGTGAGGGGATAGATACGCAGTATTTT
cdr3_aa: CASSLGALAGEGIDTQYF

v_call: TRBV7-8
j_call: TRBJ2-1
d_call: TRBD1
cdr3_length: 15
clone_size: -
cdr3_nt: TGTGCCAGCAGCGCACAGGGGGTGGCCTACAATGAGCAGTTCTTC
cdr3_aa: CASSAQGVAYNEQFF

v_call: TRBV6-2/TRBV6-3
j_call: TRBJ2-3
d_call: TRBD2
cdr3_length: 24
clone_size: -
cdr3_nt: TGTGCCAGCAGTTACTCGATCGACTCCCCATCCCGGACTAGCGGGGGCCTAAGCACAGATACGCAGTATTTT
cdr3_aa: CASSYSIDSPSRTSGGLSTDTQYF

v_call: TRBV4-3
j_call: TRBJ2-1
d_call: -
cdr3_length: 13
clone_size: few
cdr3_nt: TGCGCCAGCAGCCGCGACTGGGCAAATGAGCAGTTCTTC
cdr3_aa: CASSRDWANEQFF

v_call: TRBV7-9
j_call: TRBJ1-2
d_call: -
cdr3_length: 15
clone_size: -
cdr3_nt: TGTGCCAGCAGCTTCTTTCAGACAGCTAACTATGGCTACACCTTC
cdr3_aa: CASSFFQTANYGYTF

v_call: TRBV28
j_call: TRBJ2-1
d_call: -
cdr3_length: 15
clone_size: -
cdr3_nt: TGTGCCAGCACCCTAGGGGGGGGGAAGTACAATGAGCAGTTCTTC
cdr3_aa: CASTLGGGKYNEQFF

v_call: TRBV3-1
j_call: TRBJ1-1
d_call: -
cdr3_length: 14
clone_size: -
cdr3_nt: TGTGCCAGCAGCCAAGTGGCAGTGAACACTGAAGCTTTCTTT
cdr3_aa: CASSQVAVNTEAFF

v_call: TRBV5-1
j_call: TRBJ2-3
d_call: -
cdr3_length: 15
clone_size: -
cdr3_nt: TGCGCCAGCAGCTTAGTAGGGGCCTGGGGAGATACGCAGTATTTT
cdr3_aa: CASSLVGAWGDTQYF

v_call: TRBV6-6
j_call: TRBJ2-1
d_call: TRBD1
cdr3_length: 17
clone_size: few
cdr3_nt: TGTGCCAGCAGTTACTCGGCGGACAGGGGGCGTCCGAATGAGCAGTTCTTC
cdr3_aa: CASSYSADRGRPNEQFF

v_call: TRBV27
j_call: TRBJ2-1
d_call: -
cdr3_length: 15
clone_size: -
cdr3_nt: TGTGCCGGGAGGGGGCACCCGAGCTCCTACAATGAGCAGTTCTTC
cdr3_aa: CAGRGHPSSYNEQFF

v_call: TRBV20-1
j_call: TRBJ1-1
d_call: TRBD1
cdr3_length: 14
clone_size: -
cdr3_nt: TGCAGTGCTAGCGAACAGGGGACGGACACTGAAGCTTTCTTT
cdr3_aa: CSASEQGTDTEAFF

v_call: TRBV5-1
j_call: TRBJ2-1
d_call: -
cdr3_length: 16
clone_size: -
cdr3_nt: TGCGCCAGCAGCGGAACAGGCGGTCCCCACACCAATGAGCAGTTCTTC
cdr3_aa: CASSGTGGPHTNEQFF